This record concerns one T cell receptor (beta chain) sequence. The J segment lost 1 base and the V segment lost 0 bases, leaving 3 bases of the junction unmatched. The CDR3 has 15 residues. Germline CDR1 is MNHEY and CDR2 is SVGEGT. The sample comes from a study of blood T cell repertoires in COVID-19. Across the study: Collection of acute and convalescent COVID-19 samples took place in the United States, Italy and Spain. The cDNA or gDNA used as material had been derived from T cells, B-cell-depleted T cells, or PBMCs.

In the study's own analysis: It was from reference gene primer amplification that nucleated cell counts were estimated. Profiling relied on immunoSEQ multiplex PCR, and the TCRdb table lists in-frame clones only, not all of them. Clonal size and the V and J genes are those of that table, whereas D and trimming came from the DNA. The top ten hold around 0.97% of the sample, which has about 230,000 clones, roughly 85% seen once. The chain employs TRBV6-2 or TRBV6-3 and TRBJ2-7; 7 positions match TRBD1. Material: peripheral blood. The receptor was derived from a man between 40 and 49 years old with acute or convalescent COVID-19. The CDR3 loop is CASSYSGQHSYEQYF. CDR3 in DNA: TGTGCCAGCAGTTACTCGGGACAGCATTCCTACGAGCAGTACTTC.